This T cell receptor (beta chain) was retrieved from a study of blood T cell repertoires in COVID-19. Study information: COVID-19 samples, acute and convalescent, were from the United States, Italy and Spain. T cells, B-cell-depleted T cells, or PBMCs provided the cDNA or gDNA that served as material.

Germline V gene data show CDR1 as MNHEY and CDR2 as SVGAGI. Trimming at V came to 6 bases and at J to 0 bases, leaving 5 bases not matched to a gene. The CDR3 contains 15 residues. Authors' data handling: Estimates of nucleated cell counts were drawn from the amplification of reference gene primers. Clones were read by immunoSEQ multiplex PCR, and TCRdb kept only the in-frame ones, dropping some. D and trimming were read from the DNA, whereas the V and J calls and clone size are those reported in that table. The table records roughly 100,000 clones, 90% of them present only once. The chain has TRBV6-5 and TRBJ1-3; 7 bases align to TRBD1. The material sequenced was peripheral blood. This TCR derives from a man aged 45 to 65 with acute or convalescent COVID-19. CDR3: CASSRQGASGNTIYF. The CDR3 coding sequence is TGTGCCAGCAGCCGACAGGGCGCCTCTGGAAACACCATATATTTT.